Each of the 3 T cell receptor beta chains below was sequenced from the same sample in a study of blood T cells in healthy people across ages. A sample-barcoded 5' primer and a J-beta primer mix were used in a second PCR of roughly 6 to 11 cycles. Each CDR3 protein is one row after TCRdb ran MiXCR on the 5' RACE reads. The sample contains 750,000 to 1,000,000 distinct CDR3 sequences, roughly 28% of which appear only once. This same sample was also part of a study on T cells of mothers and their children.

The sequencing sample was made of blood. The receptor source for this set is a woman aged 40 to 49 in good health.

In regard to this clonotype: Just one base apart from a much larger clone, this may be a read error. The chain joins TRBV9 to TRBJ2-5; D gene unclear. The CDR3 extends over 12 amino acids. Per the germline V gene, CDR1 is SGDLS and CDR2 is YYNGEE. V gave up 3 bases and J gave up 5 bases, with 8 bases separating them. DNA of the CDR3: TGTGCCAGCAGCGCGACTTCGGAGACCCAGTACTTC. Translating gives CASSATSETQYF.

This clonotype was detected a few times. The junction departs from the called germline gene at one end, perhaps through a read error. This chain joins TRBV7-9 and TRBJ1-1, with D uncertain. Germline V gene data show CDR1 as SEHNR and CDR2 as FQNEAQ (reference sequence). CDR3 length: 12 amino acids. CDR3 coding DNA: TGTGCCGGCAGCTTCGAAGGCACTGAAGCTTTCTTT. Translation gives CAGSFEGTEAFF.

This clonotype was observed a few times. The chain uses TRBV7-2 and TRBJ1-1; D unresolved. Germline loops: CDR1 SGHTA, CDR2 FQGNSA. Trimming took 1 base from V and 0 from J, leaving 12 bases between them. CDR3 length: 16 amino acids. CDR3: CASSLGPTGMNTEAFF. Written as DNA, the CDR3 is TGTGCCAGCAGCTTAGGCCCCACCGGGATGAACACTGAAGCTTTCTTT.